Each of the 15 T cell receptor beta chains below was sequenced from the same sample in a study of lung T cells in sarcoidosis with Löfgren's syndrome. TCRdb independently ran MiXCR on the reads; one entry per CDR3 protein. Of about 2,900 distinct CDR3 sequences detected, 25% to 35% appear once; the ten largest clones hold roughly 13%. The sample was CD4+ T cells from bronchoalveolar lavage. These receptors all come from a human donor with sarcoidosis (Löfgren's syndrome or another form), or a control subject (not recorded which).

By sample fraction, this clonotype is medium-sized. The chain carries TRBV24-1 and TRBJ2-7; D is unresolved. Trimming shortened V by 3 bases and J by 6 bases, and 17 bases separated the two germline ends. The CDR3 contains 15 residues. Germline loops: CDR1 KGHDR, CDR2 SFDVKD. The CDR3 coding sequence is TGTGCCACCAGTGATAGGACGGAGACCCGATTCGAGCAGTACTTC. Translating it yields CATSDRTETRFEQYF.

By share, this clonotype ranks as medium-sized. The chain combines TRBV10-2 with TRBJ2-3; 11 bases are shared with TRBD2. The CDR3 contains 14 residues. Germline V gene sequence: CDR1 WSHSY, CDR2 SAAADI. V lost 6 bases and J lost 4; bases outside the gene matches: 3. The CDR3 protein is CASRVAGGADTQYF. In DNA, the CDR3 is TGCGCCAGCAGGGTAGCGGGGGGGGCAGATACGCAGTATTTT.

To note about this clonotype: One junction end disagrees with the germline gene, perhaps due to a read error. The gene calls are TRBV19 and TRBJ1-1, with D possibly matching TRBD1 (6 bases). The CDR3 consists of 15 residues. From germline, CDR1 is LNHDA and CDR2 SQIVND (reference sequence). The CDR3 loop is CASNRQGYGGTEASF. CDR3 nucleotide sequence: TGTGCCAGTAACCGTCAGGGGTATGGGGGCACTGAAGCTTCCTTT.

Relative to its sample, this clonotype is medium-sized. The CDR3 region has the DNA TGTGCCAGCAGCCACCGATCAACAGGGGGAGGCGAGCAGTACTTC. This gives the protein CASSHRSTGGGEQYF. The rearrangement joins TRBV11-3 to TRBJ2-7, with TRBD1 identical over 8 bases. Germline values: CDR1 SGHNT, CDR2 YENEEA. With V trimmed by 5 bases and J by 6 bases, 12 bases remained unmatched. The CDR3 totals 15 residues.

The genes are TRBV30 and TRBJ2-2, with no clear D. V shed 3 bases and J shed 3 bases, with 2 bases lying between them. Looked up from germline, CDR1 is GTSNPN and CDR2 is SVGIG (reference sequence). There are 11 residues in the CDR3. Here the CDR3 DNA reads TGTGCCTGGAGATACACCGGGGAGCTGTTTTTT. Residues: CAWRYTGELFF. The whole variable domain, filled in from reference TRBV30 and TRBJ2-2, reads SQTIHQWPATLVQPVGSPLSLECTVEGTSNPNLYWYRQAAGRGLQLLFYSVGIGQISSEVPQNLSASRPQDRQFILSSKKLLLSDSGFYLCAWRYTGELFFGEGSRLTVL.

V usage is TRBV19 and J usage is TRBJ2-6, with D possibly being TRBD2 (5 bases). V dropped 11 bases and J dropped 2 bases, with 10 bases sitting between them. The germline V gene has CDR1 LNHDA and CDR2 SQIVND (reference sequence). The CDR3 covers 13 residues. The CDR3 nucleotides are TGTGCCGGACTTTACCCTGGGGCCAACGTCCTGACTTTC. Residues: CAGLYPGANVLTF. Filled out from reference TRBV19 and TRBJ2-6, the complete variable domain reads DGGITQSPKYLFRKEGQNVTLSCEQNLNHDAMYWYRQDPGQGLRLIYYSQIVNDFQKGDIAEGYSVSREKKESFPLTVTSAQKNPTAFYLCAGLYPGANVLTFGAGSRLTVL.

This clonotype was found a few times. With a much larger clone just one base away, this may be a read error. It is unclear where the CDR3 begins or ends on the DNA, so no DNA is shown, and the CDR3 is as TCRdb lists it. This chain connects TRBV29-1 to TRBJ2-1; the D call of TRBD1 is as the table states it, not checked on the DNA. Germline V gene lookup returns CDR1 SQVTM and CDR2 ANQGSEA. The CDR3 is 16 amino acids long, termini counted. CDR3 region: CSVGQGAGRGFNEQSF.

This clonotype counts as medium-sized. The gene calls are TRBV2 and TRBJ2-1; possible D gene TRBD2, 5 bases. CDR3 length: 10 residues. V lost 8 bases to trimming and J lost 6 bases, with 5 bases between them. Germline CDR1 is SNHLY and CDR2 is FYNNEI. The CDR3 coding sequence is TGTGCCAGCGGAGGCAATGAGCAGTTCTTC. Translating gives CASGGNEQFF.

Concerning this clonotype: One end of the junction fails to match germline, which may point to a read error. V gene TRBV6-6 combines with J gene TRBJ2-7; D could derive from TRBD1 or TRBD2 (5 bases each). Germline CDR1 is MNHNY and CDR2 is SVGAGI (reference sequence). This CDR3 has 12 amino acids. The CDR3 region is CAGRTGGYEQYF. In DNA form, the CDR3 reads TGCGCCGGCAGAACAGGAGGCTACGAGCAGTACTTC.

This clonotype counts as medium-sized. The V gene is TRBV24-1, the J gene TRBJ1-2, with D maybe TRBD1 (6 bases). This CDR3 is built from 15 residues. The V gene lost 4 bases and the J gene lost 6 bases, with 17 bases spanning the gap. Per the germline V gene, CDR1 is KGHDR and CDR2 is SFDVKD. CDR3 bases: TGTGCCACCAGTGACTCGAGGGACACCGGGCATGGCTACACCTTC. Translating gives CATSDSRDTGHGYTF.

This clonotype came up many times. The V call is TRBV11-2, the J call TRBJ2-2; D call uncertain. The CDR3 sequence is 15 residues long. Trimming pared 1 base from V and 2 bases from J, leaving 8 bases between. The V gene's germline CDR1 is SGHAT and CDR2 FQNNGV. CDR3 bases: TGTGCCAGCAGCTTAGTAGCTCATAACACCGGGGAGCTGTTTTTT. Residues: CASSLVAHNTGELFF. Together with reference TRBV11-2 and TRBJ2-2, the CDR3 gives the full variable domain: EAGVAQSPRYKIIEKRQSVAFWCNPISGHATLYWYQQILGQGPKLLIQFQNNGVVDDSQLPKDRFSAERLKGVDSTLKIQPAKLEDSAVYLCASSLVAHNTGELFFGEGSRLTVL.

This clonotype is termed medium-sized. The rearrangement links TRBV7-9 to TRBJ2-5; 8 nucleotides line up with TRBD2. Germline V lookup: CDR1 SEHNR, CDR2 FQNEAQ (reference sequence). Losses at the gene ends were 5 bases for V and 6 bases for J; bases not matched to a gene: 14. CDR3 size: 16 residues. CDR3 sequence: CASSLPGSGGRQTQYF. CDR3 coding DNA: TGTGCCAGCAGCCTTCCGGGGAGCGGGGGTAGGCAGACCCAGTACTTC. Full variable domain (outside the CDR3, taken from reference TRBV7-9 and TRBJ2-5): DTGVSQNPRHKITKRGQNVTFRCDPISEHNRLYWYRQTLGQGPEFLTYFQNEAQLEKSRLLSDRFSAERPKGSFSTLEIQRTEQGDSAMYLCASSLPGSGGRQTQYFGPGTRLLVL.

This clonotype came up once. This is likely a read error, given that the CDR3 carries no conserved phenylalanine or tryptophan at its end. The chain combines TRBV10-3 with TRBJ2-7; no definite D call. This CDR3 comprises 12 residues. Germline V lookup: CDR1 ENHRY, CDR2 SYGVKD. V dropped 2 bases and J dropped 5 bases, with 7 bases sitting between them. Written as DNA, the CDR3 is TGTGCCATCAGTGAGCTCGGCAACGAGCAGTACTCC. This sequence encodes CAISELGNEQYS.

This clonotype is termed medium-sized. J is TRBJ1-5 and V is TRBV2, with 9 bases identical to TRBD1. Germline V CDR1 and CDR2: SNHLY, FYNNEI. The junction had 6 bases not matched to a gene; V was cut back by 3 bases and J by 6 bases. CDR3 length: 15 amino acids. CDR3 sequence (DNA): TGTGCCAGCAGTGATACAGGGGGCAGGGGTCAGCCCCAGCATTTT. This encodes CASSDTGGRGQPQHF.

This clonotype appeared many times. DNA of the CDR3: TGTGCCAGCTCACCCGGGGCCAGTCTCACCTACCTAACCTACGAGCAGTACTTC. This sequence encodes CASSPGASLTYLTYEQYF. The chain links TRBV18 to TRBJ2-7; possibly TRBD1 or TRBD2 for D (5 bases each). Trimming removed 3 bases at V and 2 bases at J, with 23 bases between. From germline, CDR1 is KGHSH and CDR2 LQKENI. This CDR3 contains 18 residues. Combining the CDR3 with reference TRBV18 and TRBJ2-7 gives the whole variable domain NAGVMQNPRHLVRRRGQEARLRCSPMKGHSHVYWYRQLPEEGLKFMVYLQKENIIDESGMPKERFSAEFPKEGPSILRIQQVVRGDSAAYFCASSPGASLTYLTYEQYFGPGTRLTVT.